A selection of T cell receptor beta chains follows, all from one sample in a study of technical replicates of blood from a few donors. The data were produced by immunoSEQ multiplex PCR, yet TCRdb's version contains in-frame clones alone and is incomplete. The data contain around 50,000 clones, 80% to 95% of them singletons. The sample consisted of PBMCs. The receptor source for this set is a human donor in good health. Some clones in this sample may be carry-over from other donors' samples. The conserved cysteine and the conserved F or W are not part of the CDR3 here. The order of the fields is V gene, CDR3 protein.

TRBV5-1	ASSQAGVGGQETQY
TRBV12-5	ASGTGVVDIQY
TRBV5-1	ASSLGGRYEQY
TRBV6-5	ASSYRGGGEQF
TRBV6-1	ASRTPGTGLGELF
TRBV6-1	ASSVNQWEAF
TRBV9	ASSPLPGNTDTQY
TRBV4-3	ASSQLRGGSGSPLH
TRBV7-9	ASSLGTGTFQPQH
TRBV21-1	ASRDLVAGADTQY
TRBV5-1	ASSDAGNTEAF
TRBV5-1	ASSFEAFAAEQY
TRBV7-8	ASSLANRDGYT
TRBV6-6	ASRGGTGANEKLF
TRBV6-6	ASSGQGDYEQY
TRBV6-5	ASSLQAGPYEQY
TRBV11-2	ASSPGGPGSDTQY
TRBV13	ASSLEGTSDYEQY
TRBV6-6	ASSYEAGVSSYEQY
TRBV7-9	ASSHTLKEEQY
TRBV10-3	AINPGLAAPYNEQF
TRBV30	AWSVEETQY
TRBV7-9	ASSPNSGSTGELF
TRBV11-2	ASSLVRGSVAGELF
TRBV11-2	ASSPRGASRGTQY
TRBV7-9	ASSPSSGGRGNEQF
TRBV2	ASSATGDEQY
TRBV29-1	SAGDRENQPQH
TRBV6-1	ASSEPGLAGVSGANVLT
TRBV5-1	ASSFGGGADEQY
TRBV6-6	ASSYGPGGPIDTQY
TRBV27	ASSPGYMNTEAF
TRBV7-3	ASSLFEGVMDTGELF
TRBV9	ASSGTGLSYEQY
TRBV10-3	AIWSGGGDTQY
TRBV4-2	ASSPGLAGLSYEQY
TRBV6-5	ASSYSEAFNSPLH
TRBV5-1	ASSLVSSGGSTDTQY
TRBV7-3	ASSPGGDFGYT
TRBV6-4	ASSAGTSSGANVLT
TRBV6-6	ASMVTSGIKEQY
TRBV7-7	ASSSGLAGGYNEQF